These T cell receptor beta chains were read from a single sample in a study of blood T cells in healthy people across ages. TCRdb analysed the 5' RACE reads with MiXCR anew, one entry per CDR3 protein. The table has 550,000 to 800,000 distinct CDR3 sequences, roughly 21% seen once; the top ten hold roughly 3.7%. Sequenced sample: blood. The receptors originated from a man between 65 and 85 years old in good health. CDR3s include the opening cysteine and the closing phenylalanine or tryptophan. The order of the fields is D gene, V gene, clone size, J gene, CDR3 DNA, CDR3 protein. D genes are given only for firm matches. The size field is filled for only some rows; it gives once, few, many or a size class.

>-|TRBV4-1|many|TRBJ2-3
TGCGCCAGCAGCCAAGGCGTCGGGGATACGCAGTATTTT
CASSQGVGDTQYF
>TRBD2|TRBV15|-|TRBJ2-7
TGTGCCACCAGCGCTAGGACTAGTTTCCGCGAGCAGTACTTC
CATSARTSFREQYF
>-|TRBV11-2|few|TRBJ2-5
TGTGCCAGCAGCTCAGTCGCGCAAGAGACCCAGTACTTC
CASSSVAQETQYF
>-|TRBV28|many|TRBJ2-1
TGTGCCAGCAGTGTTGAGCAGGTATACAATGAGCAGTTCTTC
CASSVEQVYNEQFF
>TRBD2|TRBV6-6|-|TRBJ2-4
TGTGCCAGCAGTATGACTAGCGATAAAAACATTCAGTACTTC
CASSMTSDKNIQYF
>-|TRBV30|-|TRBJ1-2
TGTGCCTGGAGTGTCCTGGCCCCTCGTGGTGGCTACACCTTC
CAWSVLAPRGGYTF
>TRBD1|TRBV12-3/TRBV12-4|-|TRBJ1-5
TGTGCCAGCACCCTGACAGGGGGTGTTAATCAGCCCCAGCATTTT
CASTLTGGVNQPQHF
>-|TRBV6-6|few|TRBJ2-4
TGTGCCAGCAGCCCGATCAAAAACATTCAGTACTTC
CASSPIKNIQYF
>-|TRBV20-1|-|TRBJ1-5
TGCAGTGCTGAATACGGACTCAATCAGCCCCAGCATTTT
CSAEYGLNQPQHF
>TRBD2|TRBV29-1|-|TRBJ2-5
TGCACCTATACAGGGACTAGCGGGACGGAGACCCAGTACTTC
CTYTGTSGTETQYF
>TRBD1|TRBV7-9|-|TRBJ1-1
TGTGCCAGCAACACCACAGGGGTAAGCACTGAAGCTTTCTTT
CASNTTGVSTEAFF
>-|TRBV20-1|few|TRBJ2-7
TGCAGTGCTATGGGGGACCACGAGCAGTACTTC
CSAMGDHEQYF
>-|TRBV7-3|-|TRBJ2-1
TGTGCCAGCAGCTTACGCGGGACCTACAATGAGCAGTTCTTC
CASSLRGTYNEQFF
>-|TRBV18|few|TRBJ2-7
TGTGCCAGCTCACCTGCAAAGTCTTCCTACGAGCAGTACTTC
CASSPAKSSYEQYF
>TRBD2|TRBV20-1|-|TRBJ2-1
TGCAGTGCTAGGGCTGGACTAGCGGGGAGGGCTGCTTCCTACAATGAGCAGTTCTTC
CSARAGLAGRAASYNEQFF
>-|TRBV20-1|-|TRBJ2-1
TGCAGTGCTAGAGATGGAGCGTTATACAATGAGCAGTTCTTC
CSARDGALYNEQFF
>TRBD1|TRBV29-1|-|TRBJ2-7
TGCAGCGCTACACGCCGGGACAGGGGAGCCTACGAGCAGTACTTC
CSATRRDRGAYEQYF
>TRBD2|TRBV24-1|-|TRBJ2-3
TGTGCCACCAGTGAGACTAGCGGGAGTACAGATACGCAGTATTTT
CATSETSGSTDTQYF
>-|TRBV14|many|TRBJ2-3
TGTGCCAGCAGCCAAGTGGGTCAGACCACAGATACGCAGTATTTT
CASSQVGQTTDTQYF
>TRBD1|TRBV3-1|-|TRBJ2-3
TGTGCCAGCAGCCAAGACCGGGACAGGTATACAGATACGCAGTATTTT
CASSQDRDRYTDTQYF
>TRBD2|TRBV5-1|-|TRBJ2-4
TGCGCCAGCAGCCCTAGCGGGGTGGGCAAAAACATTCAGTACTTC
CASSPSGVGKNIQYF
>-|TRBV2|-|TRBJ2-3
TGTGCCAGCAGTGAAGCGAGAGGGCGGAATTTT
CASSEARGRNF
>-|TRBV2|-|TRBJ2-2
TGTGCCAGCAGTCGGGACTTCTCCGGCGGGGAGCTGTTTTTT
CASSRDFSGGELFF
>-|TRBV6-5|-|TRBJ1-4
TGTGCCAGCAGTTTCGACATACATGAAAAACTGTTTTTT
CASSFDIHEKLFF
>TRBD2|TRBV7-2|few|TRBJ2-1
TGTGCCAGCAGCCTCCTAGCGGGGGCCGGGAGCAAATACAATGAGCAGTTCTTC
CASSLLAGAGSKYNEQFF
>TRBD2|TRBV20-1|-|TRBJ2-7
TGCAGTGCCCCCCCTAGCGGGAGTATTTACGAGCAGTACTTC
CSAPPSGSIYEQYF
>TRBD1|TRBV24-1|few|TRBJ1-4
TGTGCCACCAGTGACCCCGGGACAGGGTCTGAAAAACTGTTTTTT
CATSDPGTGSEKLFF
>-|TRBV5-1|-|TRBJ2-1
TGCGCCAGCAAGAACGGGACTCCATCCTACAATGAGCAGTTCTTC
CASKNGTPSYNEQFF
>TRBD2|TRBV14|few|TRBJ2-5
TGTGCCAGCAGCCATCGACTAGCGGGAGATGGAGAGACCCAGTACTTC
CASSHRLAGDGETQYF
>TRBD2|TRBV29-1|few|TRBJ2-1
TGCAGCGTTGTGTTGGGGACTAGATACAATGAGCAGTTCTTC
CSVVLGTRYNEQFF
>-|TRBV6-5|few|TRBJ2-4
TGTGCCACACGGGGTTCCAAAAACATTCAGTACTTC
CATRGSKNIQYF
>TRBD2|TRBV5-1|-|TRBJ2-5
TGCGCCAGCAGCTCGACTTTAAGCGGGAGGGGCAAGGAGACCCAGTACTTC
CASSSTLSGRGKETQYF
>TRBD1|TRBV20-1|few|TRBJ2-2
TGCAGTGCTAGAGATCCCGACAGGGACGCGAACACCGGGGAGCTGTTTTTT
CSARDPDRDANTGELFF
>-|TRBV29-1|-|TRBJ2-7
TGCAGCGTTGAAGTAACCGGGCATCACTACGAGCAGTACTTC
CSVEVTGHHYEQYF
>-|TRBV18|few|TRBJ1-4
TGTGCCAGCTCACCGGAACGTAGGGAAAAACTGTTTTTT
CASSPERREKLFF
>-|TRBV5-1|-|TRBJ2-5
TGCGCCAGCAGCTTGGCGACAAGCGATCAAGAGACCCAGTACTTC
CASSLATSDQETQYF
>-|TRBV3-1|-|TRBJ2-5
TGTGCCAGCAGCCAGGGCACAGAGACCCAGTACTTC
CASSQGTETQYF
>-|TRBV5-1|few|TRBJ2-1
TGCGCCAGCAGCCCCATGGGAGGCAATGAGCAGTTCTTC
CASSPMGGNEQFF
>-|TRBV13|-|TRBJ2-4
TGTGCCAGCAGCGAGGGGTCTTTAGCCAAAAACATTCAGTACTTC
CASSEGSLAKNIQYF
>TRBD1|TRBV19|-|TRBJ2-4
TGTGCCAGTAGTATCGACAGGGGAAACATTCAGTACTTC
CASSIDRGNIQYF
>-|TRBV12-3/TRBV12-4|few|TRBJ1-4
TGTGCCAGCAGTTTAGCGCGCAGGGACGATGAAAAACTGTTTTTT
CASSLARRDDEKLFF
>-|TRBV6-2/TRBV6-3|many|TRBJ1-5
TGTGCCAGCAGTTCTGGCAATCAGCCCCAGCATTTT
CASSSGNQPQHF
>TRBD1|TRBV6-1|-|TRBJ2-2
TGTGCCAGCAGTGGAAAGGGGGCTGGGCGCACCGGGGAGCTGTTTTTT
CASSGKGAGRTGELFF
>TRBD1|TRBV2|few|TRBJ1-1
TGTGCCAGGGGACAGACGATGAACACTGAAGCTTTCTTT
CARGQTMNTEAFF
>TRBD1|TRBV28|many|TRBJ2-5
TGTGCCAGCAGAGATCGGGACAGGGGCCAAGAGACCCAGTACTTC
CASRDRDRGQETQYF
>TRBD1|TRBV29-1|-|TRBJ1-4
TGCAGCGCTGGACAGGGGGCTGGTGAAAAACTGTTTTTT
CSAGQGAGEKLFF
>-|TRBV20-1|many|TRBJ1-3
TGCAGTGCTAGAGTGGTAGAAGGTTCTGGAAACACCATATATTTT
CSARVVEGSGNTIYF
>-|TRBV27|-|TRBJ2-1
TGTGCCAGCAGTTCCCCCGCGGTGTACAATGAGCAGTTCTTC
CASSSPAVYNEQFF
>-|TRBV10-2|few|TRBJ1-5
TGCGCCAGCAGTGAGGGGCTAGCGGGAGGGTTAGATACGCAGCATTTT
CASSEGLAGGLDTQHF
>TRBD1|TRBV6-5|-|TRBJ2-7
TGTGCCAGCAGTGGACAGGGGAATGGATACGAGCAGTACTTC
CASSGQGNGYEQYF
>-|TRBV5-1|-|TRBJ1-1
TGCGCCAGCACTTTAGGGCAGGGGCTCGACACTGAAGCTTTCTTT
CASTLGQGLDTEAFF